The rows below give T cell receptor beta chains drawn from one sample of a study of OX40 agonist ivuxolimab in advanced cancers. This table comes from immunoSEQ multiplex PCR, and its TCRdb copy is limited to in-frame clones, with some not included. Of nearly 80,000 clones listed, approximately 84% are singletons. The starting material was CD4+ or CD8+ T cells sorted from blood, obtained in a trial of the OX40 agonist ivuxolimab. All receptors derive from an adult with an advanced solid tumor such as melanoma, head and neck, liver or kidney cancer. Each CDR3 is given with its conserved first and last residue. A D gene is named only where the DNA matches it firmly. Clone size appears in some rows only: once, few, many, or a class for an expanded clone.

clone_size | j_call | d_call | v_call | cdr3_nt | cdr3_aa
NA | TRBJ2-1 | NA | TRBV10-2 | TGCGCCAGCAGGCCACAAAACAATGAGCAGTTCTTC | CASRPQNNEQFF
NA | TRBJ2-1 | TRBD2 | TRBV19 | TGTGCCAGTAGTATCGGCCGACTAGCGGGGGTTAACAATGAGCAGTTCTTC | CASSIGRLAGVNNEQFF
NA | TRBJ2-7 | NA | TRBV7-2 | TGTGCCAGCAGCTTACGGGGACGCGATGTAATCTACGAGCAGTACTTC | CASSLRGRDVIYEQYF
NA | TRBJ1-4 | TRBD1 | TRBV5-4 | TGTGCCAGCACCCGGAGACAGGGGGCAGGGTCGGATGAAAAACTGTTTTTT | CASTRRQGAGSDEKLFF
once | TRBJ2-7 | TRBD1 | TRBV7-2 | TGTGCCAGCAGCTCATCTGCTGGGACAGGGCGACACGAGCAGTACTTC | CASSSSAGTGRHEQYF
NA | TRBJ2-2 | NA | TRBV2 | TGTGCCAGCAGTGAAGAGATGGAGGGGGAGCTGTTTTTT | CASSEEMEGELFF
NA | TRBJ2-1 | TRBD2 | TRBV9 | TGTGCCAGCAGCGTAGTAGCGGGAGGCTACAATGAGCAGTTCTTC | CASSVVAGGYNEQFF
few | TRBJ1-2 | NA | TRBV28 | TGTGCCAGCAGTTTGTGGGGAAATGGCTACACCTTC | CASSLWGNGYTF
few | TRBJ1-3 | NA | TRBV15 | TGTGCCACCAGCAGAGGGGGCAGCCGAAGCACCATATATTTT | CATSRGGSRSTIYF
NA | TRBJ1-2 | TRBD1 | TRBV6-1 | TGTGCCACCACAGGGGGACAGGGCTCTTTCTATGGCTACACCTTC | CATTGGQGSFYGYTF
NA | TRBJ2-2 | NA | TRBV18 | TGTGCCAGCTCGCCACCGAACACCGGGGAGCTGTTTTTT | CASSPPNTGELFF
NA | TRBJ1-3 | NA | TRBV19 | TGTGCCAGTAGCATGACCCAGGGATCTGGAAACACCATATATTTT | CASSMTQGSGNTIYF
NA | TRBJ2-2 | NA | TRBV7-9 | TGTGCCAGCAGTTACCAGCAGGCCACGAACACCGGGGAGCTGTTTTTT | CASSYQQATNTGELFF
NA | TRBJ1-2 | TRBD1 | TRBV18 | TGTGCCAGCTCACCACTTTCGCCGGACAGGGCTGTTGACTATGGCTACACCTTC | CASSPLSPDRAVDYGYTF
NA | TRBJ2-1 | NA | TRBV20-1 | TGCAGTGCTACTGTTACGGGAGCACCGTTCTTC | CSATVTGAPFF
NA | TRBJ1-5 | TRBD1 | TRBV2 | TGTGCCAGCAGTGACCGCCGGGACAGGGGTCCAGTGAGAGCCCAGCCCCAGCATTTT | CASSDRRDRGPVRAQPQHF
NA | TRBJ1-1 | TRBD1 | TRBV28 | TGTGCCAGCAGAAAACAGGGGAAAACTGAAGCTTTCTTT | CASRKQGKTEAFF
few | TRBJ1-1 | NA | TRBV5-4 | TGTGCCAGCAGCTTGGCTCCGGGAATGATGAACACTGAAGCTTTCTTT | CASSLAPGMMNTEAFF
NA | TRBJ2-3 | NA | TRBV5-1 | TGCGCCAGCAGCTTGGATGGACACAAAAGCACAGATACGCAGTATTTT | CASSLDGHKSTDTQYF
NA | TRBJ2-1 | TRBD2 | TRBV15 | TGTGCCACCAGCAGAGACGCCGGGACTAGCGGGAGGGGGGTTTACAATGAGCAGTTCTTC | CATSRDAGTSGRGVYNEQFF
NA | TRBJ2-7 | NA | TRBV28 | TGTGCCAGCAGTGGCTCCTACGAGCAGTACTTC | CASSGSYEQYF
NA | TRBJ2-5 | NA | TRBV5-1 | TGCGCCAGCAGCGAAGGGGGCCAAGAGACCCAGTACTTC | CASSEGGQETQYF
NA | TRBJ1-2 | TRBD1 | TRBV4-3 | TGCGCCAGCAGCCAAGCGCCGGGACAGGGATATGGCTACACCTTC | CASSQAPGQGYGYTF
NA | TRBJ1-6 | TRBD1 | TRBV7-8 | TGTGCCAGCAGCTTGGGACAGGGGGACTATTCACCCCTCCACTTT | CASSLGQGDYSPLHF
NA | TRBJ2-4 | NA | TRBV5-1 | TGCGCCAGCAGCTTGTTGGGAGGTCCCTTAGCCAAAAACATTCAGTACTTC | CASSLLGGPLAKNIQYF
once | TRBJ2-1 | TRBD2 | TRBV15 | TGTGCCACCAGCGAGCGGGGACTAAGCCGGGATGAGCAGTTCTTC | CATSERGLSRDEQFF
NA | TRBJ2-7 | NA | TRBV28 | TGTGCCAGCAGTTCCCCCTACGAGCAGTACTTC | CASSSPYEQYF
NA | TRBJ2-3 | TRBD2 | TRBV5-1 | TGCGCCAGCAGCATGACTAGCTCAGATACGCAGTATTTT | CASSMTSSDTQYF
NA | TRBJ1-6 | NA | TRBV6-4 | TGTGCCAGCAGTGACTCAGGAAGGAAAGCTAATTCACCCCTCCACTTT | CASSDSGRKANSPLHF
NA | TRBJ1-2 | NA | TRBV2 | TGTGCCAGCAGTGAACCGGACTATGGCTACACCTTC | CASSEPDYGYTF
once | TRBJ1-5 | TRBD1 | TRBV2 | TGTGCCAGCAGTCGACAGGGGTATAGCAATCAGCCCCAGCATTTT | CASSRQGYSNQPQHF
once | TRBJ1-4 | TRBD1 | TRBV2 | TGTGCCAGCTCTAGTCGGACAGGGAGGCCTGAAAAACTGTTTTTT | CASSSRTGRPEKLFF
NA | TRBJ2-1 | NA | TRBV6-4 | TGTGCCAGCAGTGTCTCGGGTGTAAATGAGCAGTTCTTC | CASSVSGVNEQFF
NA | TRBJ1-1 | TRBD1 | TRBV5-5 | TGTGCCAGCAGCCCCCGGACAGGGAGAGTCCCTGAAGCTTTCTTT | CASSPRTGRVPEAFF
once | TRBJ2-5 | NA | TRBV7-9 | TGTGCCAGCACCTCCGAATTCCCCGGGGGCCAAGAGACCCAGTACTTC | CASTSEFPGGQETQYF
NA | TRBJ1-5 | NA | TRBV15 | TGTGCCACCAGCAGAGTGCGGATCGGCGGCAATCAGCCCCAGCATTTT | CATSRVRIGGNQPQHF
NA | TRBJ2-4 | TRBD1 | TRBV28 | TGTGCCAGCAGTTCCCGACAGGGCGGAAACATTCAGTACTTC | CASSSRQGGNIQYF
NA | TRBJ2-1 | NA | TRBV5-1 | TGCGCCAGCAGTCCTGAGTTTTCCTACAATGAGCAGTTCTTC | CASSPEFSYNEQFF
NA | TRBJ1-5 | NA | TRBV18 | TGTGCCAGCTCACCGCAGGGTCGGGATCAGCCCCAGCATTTT | CASSPQGRDQPQHF
NA | TRBJ2-2 | NA | TRBV7-3 | TGTGCCAGCAGCTTATTTGGGATCCCGAACACCGGGGAGCTGTTTTTT | CASSLFGIPNTGELFF
NA | TRBJ2-1 | TRBD2 | TRBV15 | TGTGCCACCACCAGCGGAGCGGGAGGGTACAATGAGCAGTTCTTC | CATTSGAGGYNEQFF
NA | TRBJ1-2 | NA | TRBV29-1 | TGCAGCGTTGATAGGCAGGGAAACTATGGCTACACCTTC | CSVDRQGNYGYTF
NA | TRBJ1-2 | TRBD1 | TRBV18 | TGTGCCAGCTCACCGCAACCGGGACAGACCAACTATGGCTACACCTTC | CASSPQPGQTNYGYTF
NA | TRBJ2-1 | NA | TRBV7-2 | TGTGCCAGCAGCTCCGGGCCTGGCGGGGTCAATGAGCAGTTCTTC | CASSSGPGGVNEQFF
NA | TRBJ2-2 | NA | TRBV11-3 | TGTGCCAGCAGCTTAGTTGGCAGGACGACCGGGGAGCTGTTTTTT | CASSLVGRTTGELFF